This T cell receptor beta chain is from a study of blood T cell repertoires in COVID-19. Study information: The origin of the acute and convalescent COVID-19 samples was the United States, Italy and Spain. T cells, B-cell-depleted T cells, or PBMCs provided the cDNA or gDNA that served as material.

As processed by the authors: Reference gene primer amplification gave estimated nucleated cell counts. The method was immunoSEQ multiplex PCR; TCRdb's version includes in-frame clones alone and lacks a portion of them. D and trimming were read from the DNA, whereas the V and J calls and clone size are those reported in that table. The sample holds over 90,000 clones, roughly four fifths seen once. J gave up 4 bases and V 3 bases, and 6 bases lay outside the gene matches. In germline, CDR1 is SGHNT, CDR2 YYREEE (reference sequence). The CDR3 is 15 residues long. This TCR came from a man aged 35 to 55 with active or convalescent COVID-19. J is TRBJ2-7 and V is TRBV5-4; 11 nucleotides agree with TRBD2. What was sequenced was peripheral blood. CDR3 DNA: TGTGCCAGCAGCTATCCGACTAGCGGGGCTTACGAGCAGTACTTC. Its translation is CASSYPTSGAYEQYF.